This T cell receptor (beta chain) was recorded in a study of blood T cell repertoires in COVID-19. Looked up from germline, CDR1 is SGHAT and CDR2 is FQNNGV. This CDR3 is 16 amino acids long. Trimming at V came to 3 bases and at J to 7 bases, leaving 11 bases not matched to a gene. The assay was immunoSEQ multiplex PCR, and TCRdb's table has in-frame clones only and misses some. The sample carries 300,000 to 350,000 clones, roughly 87% recorded once. Source material: peripheral blood. This sequence joins TRBV11-2 and TRBJ2-1; 8 bases match TRBD2. The source is a man aged 18 to 30 with active or convalescent COVID-19. CDR3 DNA: TGTGCCAGCAGCTTTTCGTACGGGGGGGCGAGGAATGAGCAGTTCTTC. Protein product: CASSFSYGGARNEQFF.